This T cell receptor beta chain was retrieved from a study of identical twins. There are a few counts of this clonotype. The CDR3 is made up of 13 amino acids. Per the germline V gene, CDR1 is SQVTM and CDR2 is ANQGSEA. With 6 bases removed from V and 1 base from J, the gap between germline ends came to 10 bases. Each CDR3 protein is one row after TCRdb ran MiXCR on the 5' RACE reads. The sample shows approximately 230,000 distinct CDR3 sequences, around 6.5% of them seen only once. In addition, the sample was reused for a study of T cells expressing NK-cell markers.

The genes are TRBV29-1 and TRBJ2-4, with TRBD1 as a possible D gene (5 bases). This TCR came from a woman under 30 in good health. The sequenced material came from CD8+ T cells sorted from blood. CDR3 nucleotide sequence: TGCAGCGTGTCGACAGACGCCAAAAACATTCAGTACTTC. It specifies CSVSTDAKNIQYF.